The 7 T cell receptor beta chains given below trace back to one sample, sequenced in a study of blood T cell repertoires in COVID-19. Profiled with immunoSEQ multiplex PCR; TCRdb holds only in-frame clones, not every one. The sample yields 120,000 or so clones, 84% seen once. Sample: peripheral blood. The receptors come from a woman aged 30 to 39 who had recovered from COVID-19.

The chain links TRBV9 to TRBJ2-5, with D possibly matching TRBD1 (6 bases). The CDR3 totals 19 residues. Between the trimmed V and J ends, which lost 0 bases and 1 base, there was a span of 22 bases. Germline CDR1 and CDR2: SGDLS and YYNGEE. The CDR3, as DNA: TGTGCCAGCAGCGTAGGTTCAGGGGAGAGGTGGAAATTCCAAGAGACCCAGTACTTC. This translates into CASSVGSGERWKFQETQYF.

The count of this clone is one. The V gene is TRBV19, the J gene TRBJ1-3; a possible D gene is TRBD1 (6 bases). The CDR3 runs to 17 residues. V dropped 6 bases and J dropped 4 bases, with 22 bases sitting between them. Germline lookup yields CDR1 LNHDA and CDR2 SQIVND (reference sequence). The CDR3 nucleotides are TGTGCCAGTAGATCCGGTCGCACGGGGACAACCGGAAACACCATATATTTT. Protein: CASRSGRTGTTGNTIYF.

This clone has only one observation. V and J are TRBV6-2 or TRBV6-3 and TRBJ1-2, with D possibly TRBD1 on 5 matching bases. Trimming shortened V by 5 bases and J by 1 base, and 14 bases separated the two germline ends. The CDR3 spans 15 residues. CDR1 and CDR2 from the germline V gene are MNHEY and SVGEGT. The CDR3, as DNA: TGTGCCAGCAGTCCACCAGACAGTAATAACTATGGCTACACCTTC. The encoded protein is CASSPPDSNNYGYTF.

This chain uses TRBV28 with TRBJ2-5; 10 bases are a match to TRBD2. The CDR3 contains 16 residues. V trimming: 8 bases; J trimming: 4 bases; junction bases outside the gene matches: 13. Looked up from germline, CDR1 is MDHEN and CDR2 is SYDVKM. The CDR3 reads CASSKAGLAIVETQYF. CDR3 coding DNA: TGTGCCAGCTCAAAGGCGGGACTAGCGATCGTAGAGACCCAGTACTTC.

The chain couples TRBV11-2 to TRBJ2-1, with D possibly TRBD2 on 5 matching bases. There are 15 residues in the CDR3. Germline CDR1 SGHAT, CDR2 FQNNGV. Trimming cost V 5 bases and J 0 bases, with 11 bases left between them. The CDR3 reads CASSPDSSSYNEQFF. The CDR3 nucleotides are TGTGCCAGCAGCCCGGACTCTAGCTCCTACAATGAGCAGTTCTTC.

The CDR3 DNA sequence: TGTGCCAGCTCATTTAACAGGGACCTTGAAGCTTTCTTT. Protein product: CASSFNRDLEAFF. The rearrangement joins TRBV18 to TRBJ1-1, with a possible D match to TRBD1 (6 bases). V lost 5 bases and J lost 7, with 14 bases in between. In germline, CDR1 is KGHSH, CDR2 LQKENI. CDR3 length equals 13 residues.

V and J are TRBV19 and TRBJ2-2, with 8 nucleotides matching TRBD2. The junction had 8 bases not matched to a gene; V was cut back by 10 bases and J by 1 base. Germline CDR1 LNHDA, CDR2 SQIVND (reference sequence). CDR3 length equals 15 residues. CDR3 coding DNA: TGTGCCATCGGGCGGGGGGCTCTGAACACCGGGGAGCTGTTTTTT. Protein: CAIGRGALNTGELFF.